This T cell receptor (beta chain) came from a study of blood T cells in healthy people across ages. In the case of this clonotype: Its antigen is unknown.

The CDR3 is 15 residues long. The germline V gene encodes CDR1 DFQATT and CDR2 SNEGSKA (reference sequence). V was trimmed by 3 bases and J by 7 bases, leaving 19 bases between them. For the second PCR, which ran for 7 to 11 cycles, a sample-barcoded 5' primer and a J-beta primer mix were used. MiXCR, applied by TCRdb to the 5' RACE reads, yields one record per CDR3 protein. The sample carries about 1.4 million distinct CDR3 sequences, 59% recorded once. Findings and caveats of the study: The unknown donor CMV status may have confounded expanded clonotype changes. Investigators viewed diversity estimates from one million T cells as underestimates, the study reported. Long-lived and aged donors differed, with more naive CD4+ cells and higher diversity in the long-lived.

Material: blood. The chain employs TRBV20-1 and TRBJ2-1; D assignment may be TRBD1 or TRBD2 (6 bases each). The sequence derives from a man aged 18 to 30 in good health. The CDR3 DNA sequence: TGCAGTGCTAGGGCGGGGACGGGACACCATAATGAGCAGTTCTTC. As protein: CSARAGTGHHNEQFF.